One sample yielded the 27 T cell receptor beta chains listed below, sequenced in a study of blood T cell repertoires in COVID-19. TCRdb's copy holds only in-frame clones and misses some; the assay was immunoSEQ multiplex PCR. The sample lists about 140,000 clones, approximately 87% occurring once. The sequencing input was peripheral blood. These receptors were collected from a woman aged 40-49 years with acute or convalescent COVID-19.

The chain employs TRBV29-1 and TRBJ1-2; possible D gene TRBD1, 5 bases. Germline values: CDR1 SQVTM, CDR2 ANQGSEA. CDR3 length equals 15 residues. CDR3 protein: CITWGEGRKNYGYTF. The CDR3 nucleotides read TGCATCACTTGGGGGGAAGGGCGGAAGAACTATGGCTACACCTTC.

The chain joins TRBV7-2 to TRBJ2-5; D is perhaps TRBD2 (7 bases). The CDR3 totals 15 residues. Trimming shortened V by 1 base and J by 2 bases, and 11 bases separated the two germline ends. The germline CDR1 and CDR2 sequences are SGHTA and FQGNSA. The CDR3 loop reads CASSLVRGRQETQYF. The CDR3 nucleotides are TGTGCCAGCAGCTTAGTGCGGGGGCGGCAAGAGACCCAGTACTTC.

CDR3: CASSGDSRRGYTF. The CDR3 DNA reads TGTGCCAGCAGCGGGGACAGTCGTAGGGGCTACACCTTC. The chain is built from TRBV9 and TRBJ1-2; 7 positions agree with TRBD1. V was clipped by 3 bases and J by 8 bases; unmatched bases: 7. Germline assignment: CDR1 SGDLS and CDR2 YYNGEE. The CDR3 extends over 13 amino acids.

The chain couples TRBV3-1 (or the pseudogene TRBV3-2) to TRBJ2-1, with 13 bases identical to TRBD2. The CDR3 length is 15 residues. Germline lookup yields CDR1 LGHDT and CDR2 YNNKEL (reference sequence). V lost 4 bases and J lost 8; bases outside the gene matches: 5. The CDR3 nucleotides read TGTGCCAGCAGCCGGACTAGCGGGAGTGTCTATGAGCAGTTCTTC. This codes for CASSRTSGSVYEQFF.

The rearrangement uses TRBV4-1 and TRBJ1-2, with 10 nucleotides matching TRBD1. Losses at the gene ends were 0 bases for V and 5 bases for J; bases not matched to a gene: 6. The CDR3 sequence is 16 residues long. Germline V CDR1 and CDR2: MGHRA, YSYEKL. This CDR3 reads CASSQEGTGDWYGYTF. The CDR3 DNA sequence: TGCGCCAGCAGCCAAGAGGGGACAGGGGATTGGTATGGCTACACCTTC.

V usage is TRBV7-2 and J usage is TRBJ2-1; D may be TRBD2 (5 bases). The CDR3 is made up of 15 amino acids. Germline V gene sequence: CDR1 SGHTA, CDR2 FQGNSA. Between the trimmed V and J ends, which lost 1 base and 8 bases, there was a span of 15 bases. The CDR3 spells CASSLGLTKMDEQFF. The CDR3 region has the DNA TGTGCCAGCAGCTTAGGCCTGACTAAGATGGATGAGCAGTTCTTC.

V usage is TRBV6-6 and J usage is TRBJ1-5; the D gene is possibly TRBD1 (5 bases). This CDR3 is 14 amino acids long. Trimming removed 2 bases from V and 10 bases from J, with 15 bases in between. Germline V CDR1 and CDR2: MNHNY, SVGAGI (reference sequence). The CDR3 region has the DNA TGTGCCAGCAGTTACCCAGGGCCTTCCCAACCCCAGCATTTT. Translated, it gives CASSYPGPSQPQHF.

The chain employs TRBV4-1 and TRBJ1-1; 7 bases map to TRBD1. The J segment lost 0 bases and the V segment lost 0 bases, leaving 4 bases of the junction unmatched. The germline V gene has CDR1 MGHRA and CDR2 YSYEKL. The CDR3 has 16 amino acids. The CDR3 sequence: CASSQDTGALNTEAFF. Here the CDR3 DNA reads TGCGCCAGCAGCCAAGATACAGGGGCCCTGAACACTGAAGCTTTCTTT.

In this sample, this clone turned up once. This chain links TRBV7-2 with TRBJ1-4; unclear D gene. Deletions cut 5 bases from V and 4 bases from J, with 8 bases between. The CDR3 runs to 13 residues. Germline V CDR1 and CDR2: SGHTA, FQGNSA. CDR3 sequence reads: CASSVRVNEKLFF. The CDR3, as DNA: TGTGCCAGCAGCGTCCGGGTTAATGAAAAACTGTTTTTT.

The chain couples TRBV5-6 to TRBJ1-1; no clear D. Trimming cost V 1 base and J 5 bases, with 12 bases left between them. This CDR3 is 14 amino acids long. Germline-derived CDR1 and CDR2 are SGHDT and YYEEEE. The CDR3 reads CASSLNRGGTEAFF. The CDR3 DNA sequence: TGTGCCAGCAGCTTGAATCGGGGAGGAACTGAAGCTTTCTTT.

The gene calls are TRBV20-1 and TRBJ2-7; a weak D match, TRBD2 (7 bases). With 3 bases removed from V and 4 bases from J, the gap between germline ends came to 13 bases. The CDR3 totals 13 residues. Germline loops: CDR1 DFQATT, CDR2 SNEGSKA (reference sequence). CDR3 DNA sequence: TGCAGTGCTAGTGGGGGGGGCCGATACGAGCAGTACTTC. Encoded protein: CSASGGGRYEQYF.

V gene TRBV7-2 combines with J gene TRBJ2-5, with D maybe TRBD1 (5 bases). This CDR3 contains 13 residues. Deletions cut 5 bases from V and 4 bases from J, with 11 bases between. CDR1 and CDR2 (germline): SGHTA, FQGNSA. The CDR3 DNA sequence: TGTGCCAGCAGCAATCAAGGGGTAGAGACCCAGTACTTC. Encoded protein: CASSNQGVETQYF. Based on the CDR3 plus reference TRBV7-2 and TRBJ2-5, the full variable domain is GAGVSQSPSNKVTEKGKDVELRCDPISGHTALYWYRQSLGQGLEFLIYFQGNSAPDKSGLPSDRFSAERTGGSVSTLTIQRTQQEDSAVYLCASSNQGVETQYFGPGTRLLVL.

The chain couples TRBV6-6 to TRBJ1-2, with unresolved D. The CDR3 spans 15 residues. V was cut by 5 bases and J by 3 bases, with 16 bases left in between. Germline CDR1 reads MNHNY; CDR2 reads SVGAGI (reference sequence). This chain's CDR3 is CASSPVFFRDYGYTF. The CDR3 DNA reads TGTGCCAGCAGTCCAGTCTTTTTCCGGGACTATGGCTACACCTTC.

The rearrangement links TRBV6-6 to TRBJ1-2; possibly TRBD1 for D (5 bases). CDR3 size: 12 residues. The V end was cut by 7 bases, the J end by 3 bases, with 9 bases between. The germline gives CDR1 MNHNY, CDR2 SVGAGI (reference sequence). CDR3 amino acids: CASKGEDYGYTF. The CDR3 DNA reads TGTGCCAGCAAAGGGGAGGACTATGGCTACACCTTC.

The chain combines TRBV6-2 or TRBV6-3 with TRBJ2-1; no definite D call. The V end lost 4 bases, the J end lost 7 bases, and 11 bases lay between the germline ends. The CDR3 runs to 13 residues. Germline CDR1 MNHEY, CDR2 SVGEGT. The chain's CDR3 is CASSSNTPNEQFF. The CDR3 DNA sequence: TGTGCCAGCAGTTCCAACACGCCGAATGAGCAGTTCTTC.

This clone was observed a handful of times. The chain is built from TRBV9 and TRBJ1-1; D gene uncertain. Between the trimmed V and J ends, which lost 0 bases and 4 bases, there was a span of 10 bases. The germline V gene encodes CDR1 SGDLS and CDR2 YYNGEE. The CDR3 is 14 residues long. The CDR3 nucleotides read TGTGCCAGCAGCGTAGCGTCCAGGTTCACTGAAGCTTTCTTT. Encoded protein: CASSVASRFTEAFF.

J is TRBJ2-7 and V is TRBV15, with TRBD2 identical over 7 bases. CDR1 and CDR2 (germline): LNHNV, YYDKDF (reference sequence). The CDR3 consists of 13 residues. Unmatched junction bases numbered 11, after V lost 10 bases and J lost 5 bases. CDR3 sequence: CASAPSGSHEQYF. The CDR3, as DNA: TGTGCCAGTGCTCCTAGCGGTAGCCACGAGCAGTACTTC.

CDR3 sequence: CASSFMGLRNTEAFF. Here the CDR3 DNA reads TGTGCCAGCAGCTTTATGGGACTTAGGAACACTGAAGCTTTCTTT. The chain joins TRBV5-4 to TRBJ1-1; weak D call: TRBD1 (5 bases). Trimming pared 2 bases from V and 1 base from J, leaving 12 bases between. Germline CDR1 reads SGHNT; CDR2 reads YYREEE (reference sequence). The CDR3 has 15 amino acids.

V and J are TRBV9 and TRBJ2-3, with 8 bases identical to TRBD1. The CDR3 spans 11 residues. Unmatched junction bases numbered 6, after V lost 4 bases and J lost 14 bases. The germline V gene has CDR1 SGDLS and CDR2 YYNGEE. Written as DNA, the CDR3 is TGTGCCAGCAGCATCGGACAGGGTGTGTATTTT. Translation gives CASSIGQGVYF.

V is TRBV6-2 or TRBV6-3 and J is TRBJ2-7; TRBD2 is a possible D gene (7 bases). The CDR3 has 14 residues. CDR1 is MNHEY, CDR2 SVGEGT, per germline. Trimming stripped 6 bases from V and 0 bases from J, with 12 bases between. The CDR3, as DNA: TGTGCCAGCAGCCACAGGGAGGGCTCCTACGAGCAGTACTTC. Translation: CASSHREGSYEQYF.

The J gene is TRBJ1-2, the V gene TRBV5-6; possibly TRBD1 for D (5 bases). This CDR3 contains 14 residues. CDR1 SGHDT and CDR2 YYEEEE come from the germline V gene. V lost 6 bases and J lost 5, with 17 bases in between. The CDR3 sequence is CASIRRGLVYGYTF. The CDR3 DNA reads as TGTGCCAGCATCAGGAGGGGACTGGTGTATGGCTACACCTTC.

This clone showed up just once. This chain uses TRBV9 with TRBJ2-2, with a weak D call TRBD1 (5 bases). CDR1 and CDR2 (germline): SGDLS, YYNGEE. Trimming stripped 0 bases from V and 2 bases from J, with 11 bases between. The CDR3 covers 16 residues. The CDR3 region is CASSVALQVNTGELFF. The CDR3 DNA reads TGTGCCAGCAGCGTAGCATTACAGGTCAACACCGGGGAGCTGTTTTTT.

The CDR3, as DNA: TGCGCCAGCAGCTTGGTGCCCCACAGGGAGGGCTACACCTTC. Translation: CASSLVPHREGYTF. The chain carries TRBV5-1 and TRBJ1-2; maybe TRBD1 (6 bases). V was cut by 0 bases and J by 8 bases, with 14 bases left in between. CDR3 length: 14 residues. CDR1 is SGHRS, CDR2 YFSETQ, per germline.

The chain links TRBV28 to TRBJ1-2, with TRBD1 matching over 9 bases. Germline CDR1 is MDHEN and CDR2 is SYDVKM. There are 15 residues in the CDR3. Unmatched junction bases numbered 8, after V lost 5 bases and J lost 4 bases. The CDR3 loop is CASSKWTGDLYGYTF. The CDR3 region has the DNA TGTGCCAGCAGTAAATGGACAGGGGACCTCTATGGCTACACCTTC.

This sequence joins TRBV30 and TRBJ1-1; unclear D gene. In germline, CDR1 is GTSNPN, CDR2 SVGIG (reference sequence). V was clipped by 2 bases and J by 5 bases, with 12 bases between them. The CDR3 has 13 amino acids. The CDR3 loop reads CAWSRRGWTEAFF. CDR3 in DNA: TGTGCCTGGAGTAGGAGAGGGTGGACTGAAGCTTTCTTT.

The chain joins TRBV18 to TRBJ2-3; TRBD2 aligns across 7 bases. This CDR3 region has 15 residues. The junction had 1 base not matched to a gene; V was cut back by 1 base and J by 0 bases. The V gene's germline CDR1 is KGHSH and CDR2 LQKENI. The CDR3 bases are TGTGCCAGCTCACCACTTAGCGGGAGCACAGATACGCAGTATTTT. Protein sequence: CASSPLSGSTDTQYF.

This chain uses TRBV12-3 or TRBV12-4 with TRBJ2-5; unclear D gene. The CDR3 length is 12 residues. V lost 8 bases and J 5 bases, leaving 12 bases between the germline ends. This chain's CDR3 is CASSRSWETQYF. The CDR3 nucleotides are TGTGCCAGCTCTCGAAGCTGGGAGACCCAGTACTTC.